A selection of T cell receptor beta chains follows, all from one sample in a study of T cell responses to AZD1222 COVID-19 vaccine. Clones were read by immunoSEQ multiplex PCR, and TCRdb kept only the in-frame ones, dropping some. Among 130,000 to 150,000 clones, 75% to 95% were seen once, and the ten largest hold around 3.6%. The source material was peripheral blood, sampled on day 0 of AZD1222 vaccination. These receptors came from an adult in good health. Each CDR3 is given with its conserved first and last residue. D genes are given only for firm matches. A row's size may be missing; if present it is once, few, many or a size class.

d_gene	j_gene	abundance	v_gene	CDR3nt	CDR3aa
-	TRBJ1-5	-	TRBV5-1	TGCGCCAGCAGCCCCCAGGGGAGGAACAATCAGCCCCAGCATTTT	CASSPQGRNNQPQHF
-	TRBJ1-2	-	TRBV5-6	TGTGCCAGCAGCTTGGAGGGGATAGGAAAGGGCTACACCTTC	CASSLEGIGKGYTF
TRBD1	TRBJ1-2	-	TRBV25-1	TGTGCCAGTTCCTCGGACAGGGGTAACTATGGCTACACCTTC	CASSSDRGNYGYTF
-	TRBJ2-7	once	TRBV4-3	TGCGCCAGCAGCCAAGAGGCCAGGGGCTACGAGCAGTACTTC	CASSQEARGYEQYF
-	TRBJ2-2	-	TRBV21-1	TGTGCCAGCAGCAAAACATGTAGTCCCGCCGGGGAGCTGTTTTTT	CASSKTCSPAGELFF
TRBD1	TRBJ2-1	-	TRBV6-6	TGTGCCAGCTGGGACAGGCCCCGTCATGAGCAGTTCTTC	CASWDRPRHEQFF
-	TRBJ1-1	-	TRBV7-9	TGTGCCAGCAGCTTAGAAGGTAGGGGACCTGAAGCTTTCTTT	CASSLEGRGPEAFF
-	TRBJ1-2	-	TRBV4-1	TGCGCCAGCAGCCAAGCAACACAGGGTAACTATGGCTACACCTTC	CASSQATQGNYGYTF
-	TRBJ2-5	-	TRBV29-1	TGCAGCGTTGAAAAGCCACCAACAGGTCTCCGGGAGACCCAGTACTTC	CSVEKPPTGLRETQYF
TRBD2	TRBJ2-1	-	TRBV5-1	TGCGCCAGCAGCTTGGGGACTAGCGGGGGGATCGCCTACAATGAGCAGTTCTTC	CASSLGTSGGIAYNEQFF
TRBD2	TRBJ2-2	-	TRBV5-1	TGCGCCAGCAGCTTCGGCGGGAGGAGGACCGGGGAGCTGTTTTTT	CASSFGGRRTGELFF
-	TRBJ2-1	-	TRBV7-2	TGTGCCACCCAAGGGGTCCGGGCCAATGAGCAGTTCTTC	CATQGVRANEQFF
-	TRBJ2-7	once	TRBV30	TGTGCCTGGAGGGTAGGTGTTGCTGAGCAGTACTTC	CAWRVGVAEQYF
-	TRBJ2-7	-	TRBV28	TGTGCCAGCGACAGCTCCTACGAGCAGTACTTC	CASDSSYEQYF
-	TRBJ1-2	-	TRBV5-6	TGTGCCAGCAGCGGGGGGCCCGCGGACTATGGCTACACCTTC	CASSGGPADYGYTF
-	TRBJ1-6	-	TRBV25-1	TGTGCCAGCAGGGGGGACCCCGCTAGCTCCTATAATTCACCCCTCCACTTT	CASRGDPASSYNSPLHF
-	TRBJ1-6	-	TRBV3-1/TRBV3-2	TGTGCCAGCAGCCAATTAGGAGGGAAGTACGCATTACCCCTCCACTTT	CASSQLGGKYALPLHF